This record looks at one T cell receptor beta chain sequence and its context. Its specificity is not known. The data originate from a study of radiation and T cells in renal cell carcinoma. Study-wide results and limits: Dominant CDR3 motifs occupied more repertoire in irradiated than control tumors.

As to treatment: treatment-naive control, cytoreductive nephrectomy. Assay used: immunoSEQ multiplex PCR; TCRdb lists only in-frame clones, some missing. There are over 8,500 clones in the sample; 65% occur only once, and about 14% lies in the top ten. The ends were cut back, 0 bases at V and 6 bases at J, with 6 bases in the middle. The CDR3 consists of 12 residues. Germline V lookup: CDR1 SGHDN, CDR2 FVKESK. This receptor was obtained from a man aged 55 to 70 with renal cell carcinoma. Sequenced material: tumor tissue, taken from a patient whose treatment was nephrectomy without radiotherapy. This rearrangement joins TRBV14 to TRBJ2-7; D gene ambiguous. The CDR3: CASSQERFEQYF. For the CDR3, the DNA is TGTGCCAGCAGCCAAGAAAGGTTCGAGCAGTACTTC.